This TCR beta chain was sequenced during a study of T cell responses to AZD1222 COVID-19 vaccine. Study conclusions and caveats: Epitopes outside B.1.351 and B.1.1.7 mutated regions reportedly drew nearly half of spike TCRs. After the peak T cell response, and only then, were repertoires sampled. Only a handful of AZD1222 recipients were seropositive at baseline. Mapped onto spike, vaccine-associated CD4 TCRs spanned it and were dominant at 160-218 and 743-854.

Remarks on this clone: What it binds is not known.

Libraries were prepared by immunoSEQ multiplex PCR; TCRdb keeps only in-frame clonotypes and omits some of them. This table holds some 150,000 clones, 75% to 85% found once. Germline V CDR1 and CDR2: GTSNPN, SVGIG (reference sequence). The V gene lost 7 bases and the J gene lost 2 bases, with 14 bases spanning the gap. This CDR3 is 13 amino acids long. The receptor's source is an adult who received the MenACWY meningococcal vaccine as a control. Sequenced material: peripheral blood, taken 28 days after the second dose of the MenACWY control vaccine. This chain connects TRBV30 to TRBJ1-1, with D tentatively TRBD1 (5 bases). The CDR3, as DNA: TGTGCCTCCCGAAGGGGCTCTAACACTGAAGCTTTCTTT. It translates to CASRRGSNTEAFF. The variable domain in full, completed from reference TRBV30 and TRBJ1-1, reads SQTIHQWPATLVQPVGSPLSLECTVEGTSNPNLYWYRQAAGRGLQLLFYSVGIGQISSEVPQNLSASRPQDRQFILSSKKLLLSDSGFYLCASRRGSNTEAFFGQGTRLTVV.